Listed below are T cell receptor beta chains from one sample, sequenced in a study of T cells after yellow fever vaccination. From the 5' RACE reads, TCRdb called clonotypes with MiXCR, one entry per CDR3 protein. The repertoire holds about 240,000 distinct CDR3 sequences, around 7% seen once, with around 0.9% in the top ten. The starting material was CD4+ T cells sorted from PBMCs, obtained 15 days after the yellow fever booster vaccination. These receptors originate from a man younger than 40 who received the YFV17D yellow fever vaccine. Both conserved end residues are trimmed from each CDR3. Clone size, where shown, is once, few, many, or a class for clones that have expanded.

>14|TRBJ2-2|TRBV11-3|-
ASSFTSYSLTGELF
>10|TRBJ2-7|TRBV10-3|many
AISVSSYEQY
>12|TRBJ2-2|TRBV7-2|few
ASSPTSSTGELF
>13|TRBJ2-5|TRBV5-1|many
ASSSPTGSKETQY
>14|TRBJ2-2|TRBV12-5|few
ASGDLAGGPTGELF
>14|TRBJ2-1|TRBV5-6|many
ASSSRRATTYNEQF
>12|TRBJ1-1|TRBV6-5|-
ASSYGQVNTEAF
>8|TRBJ2-5|TRBV2|many
ASTEETQY
>14|TRBJ2-6|TRBV24-1|-
ATSDRRASGANVLT
>17|TRBJ2-6|TRBV3-1|-
ASSQERGQGASGANVLT
>12|TRBJ2-2|TRBV20-1|many
SAELSGIGGELF
>12|TRBJ2-2|TRBV11-2|many
ASGLRTNTGELF
>11|TRBJ1-4|TRBV12-3/TRBV12-4|few
ASSLGRDEKLF
>13|TRBJ2-7|TRBV7-2|-
ASSRQSAGFYEQY
>14|TRBJ2-7|TRBV4-2|-
ASSQEWTGGFYEQY
>17|TRBJ2-1|TRBV5-4|-
ASTSDGTSGRAKWGEQF
>15|TRBJ2-6|TRBV4-3|-
ASSQEVPGPGANVLT
>13|TRBJ2-1|TRBV5-8|few
ASSLGSGRSNEQF
>15|TRBJ2-1|TRBV19|few
ASRPEQTSGRINEQF
>9|TRBJ2-7|TRBV20-1|many
SARESYEQY
>13|TRBJ2-1|TRBV5-6|many
ASSFAGTGYNEQF
>13|TRBJ2-3|TRBV5-6|many
ASSFLGPDTDTQY
>13|TRBJ2-4|TRBV20-1|many
SAGTSGAAKNIQY
>17|TRBJ2-1|TRBV11-2|many
ASSLEGGLGLAGSNEQF
>14|TRBJ2-1|TRBV6-1|-
ASSARGSVGYNEQF
>13|TRBJ2-2|TRBV28|-
ASSLTGAGTGELF
>10|TRBJ2-7|TRBV12-3/TRBV12-4|many
ASSSGNYEQY
>12|TRBJ2-1|TRBV5-1|many
ASSSSTSGPEQF
>14|TRBJ2-5|TRBV5-1|few
ASSSWGQGGGETQY
>13|TRBJ2-2|TRBV5-1|-
ASTRGTGNTGELF
>15|TRBJ2-2|TRBV5-1|few
ASSLGRGQPNTGELF
>13|TRBJ2-7|TRBV5-1|many
ASSTGQVAYHEQY